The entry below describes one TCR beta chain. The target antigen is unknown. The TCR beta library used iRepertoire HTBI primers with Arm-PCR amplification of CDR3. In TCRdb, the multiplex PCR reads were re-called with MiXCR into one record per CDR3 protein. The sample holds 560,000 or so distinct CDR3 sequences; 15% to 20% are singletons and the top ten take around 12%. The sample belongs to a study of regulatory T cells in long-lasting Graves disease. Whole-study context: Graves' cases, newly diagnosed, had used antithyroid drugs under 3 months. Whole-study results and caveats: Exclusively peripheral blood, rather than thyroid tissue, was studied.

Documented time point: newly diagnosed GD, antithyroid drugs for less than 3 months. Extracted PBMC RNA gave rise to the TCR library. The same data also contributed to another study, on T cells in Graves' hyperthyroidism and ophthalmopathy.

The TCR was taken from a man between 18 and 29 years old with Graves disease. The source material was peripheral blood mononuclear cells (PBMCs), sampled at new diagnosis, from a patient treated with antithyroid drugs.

CDR3: CSAAGTSGRNEQYF. The CDR3 DNA reads TGCAGTGCGGCCGGGACTAGCGGGAGGAACGAGCAGTACTTC. The chain couples TRBV20-1 to TRBJ2-7; 15 bases are a match to TRBD2. Germline CDR1 is DFQATT and CDR2 is SNEGSKA (reference sequence). The CDR3 is made up of 14 amino acids. Losses at the gene ends were 6 bases for V and 5 bases for J; bases not matched to a gene: 5.